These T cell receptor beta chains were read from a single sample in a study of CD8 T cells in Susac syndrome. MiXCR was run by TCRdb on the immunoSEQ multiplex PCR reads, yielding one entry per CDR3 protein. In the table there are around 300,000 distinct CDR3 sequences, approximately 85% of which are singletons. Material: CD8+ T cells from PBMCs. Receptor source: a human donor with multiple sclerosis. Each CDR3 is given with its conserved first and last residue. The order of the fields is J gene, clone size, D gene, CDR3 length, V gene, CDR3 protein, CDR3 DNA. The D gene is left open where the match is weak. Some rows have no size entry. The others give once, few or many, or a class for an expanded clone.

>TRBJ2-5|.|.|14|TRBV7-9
CASSLVTGQETQYF
TGTGCCAGCAGCTTAGTCACAGGCCAAGAGACCCAGTACTTC
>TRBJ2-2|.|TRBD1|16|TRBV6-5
CASSYSQGAYTGELFF
TGTGCCAGCAGTTACTCACAGGGGGCCTACACCGGGGAGCTGTTTTTT
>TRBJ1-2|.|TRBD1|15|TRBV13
CASSLGLAGGDGYTF
TGTGCCAGCAGCTTAGGGTTGGCAGGGGGAGATGGCTACACCTTC
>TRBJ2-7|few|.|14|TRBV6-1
CASSAVEVTYEQYF
TGTGCCAGCAGCGCCGTTGAGGTTACCTACGAGCAGTACTTC
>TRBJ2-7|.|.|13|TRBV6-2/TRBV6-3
CASSYSWGYEQYF
TGTGCCAGCAGTTACTCGTGGGGTTACGAGCAGTACTTC
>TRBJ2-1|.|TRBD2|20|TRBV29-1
CSVEVAPSSISGRADNEQFF
TGCAGCGTTGAAGTCGCCCCTAGTAGTATTAGCGGGAGAGCGGACAATGAGCAGTTCTTC
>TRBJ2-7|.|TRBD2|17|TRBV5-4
CASSLEGGPTGFYEQYF
TGTGCCAGCAGCTTGGAGGGAGGGCCGACGGGGTTCTACGAGCAGTACTTC
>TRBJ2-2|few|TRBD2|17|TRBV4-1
CASSLLPLAGITGELFF
TGCGCCAGCAGCCTCCTTCCCCTAGCGGGGATCACCGGGGAGCTGTTTTTT
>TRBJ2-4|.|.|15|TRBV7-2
CASSLVPWGENIQYF
TGTGCCAGCAGCCTAGTGCCTTGGGGGGAAAACATTCAGTACTTC
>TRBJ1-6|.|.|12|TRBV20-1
CSAASTGSPLHF
TGCAGTGCTGCCTCGACCGGTTCACCCCTCCACTTT
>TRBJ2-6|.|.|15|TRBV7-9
CASSLRQSGANVLTF
TGTGCCAGCAGCTTAAGGCAGTCTGGGGCCAACGTCCTGACTTTC
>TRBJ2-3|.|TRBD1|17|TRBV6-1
CASSLTYGTGGGDTQYF
TGTGCCAGCAGCCTCACATACGGGACAGGGGGGGGAGATACGCAGTATTTT
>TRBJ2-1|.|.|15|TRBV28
CASSPQVGSYNEQFF
TGTGCCAGCAGTCCACAGGTGGGGTCCTACAATGAGCAGTTCTTC
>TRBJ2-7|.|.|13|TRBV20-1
CSSIPQGRHEQYF
TGCAGCTCCATCCCGCAGGGACGGCACGAGCAGTACTTC
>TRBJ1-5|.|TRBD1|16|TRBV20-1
CSARDRGLLSNQPQHF
TGCAGTGCTAGGGACAGGGGGCTGTTGAGCAATCAGCCCCAGCATTTT
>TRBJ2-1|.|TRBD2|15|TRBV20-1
CSARPFLAGYNEQFF
TGCAGTGCCAGACCGTTCCTAGCGGGATACAATGAGCAGTTCTTC
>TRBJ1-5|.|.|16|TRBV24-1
CATSETGFAHNQPQHF
TGTGCCACCAGTGAAACAGGGTTCGCTCACAATCAGCCCCAGCATTTT
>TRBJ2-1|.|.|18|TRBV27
CASSFGGGAPGVYNEQFF
TGTGCCAGCAGTTTCGGCGGGGGCGCCCCGGGGGTGTACAATGAGCAGTTCTTC
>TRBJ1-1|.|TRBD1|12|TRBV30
CAWSPTGMEAFF
TGTGCCTGGAGTCCGACAGGGATGGAAGCTTTCTTT
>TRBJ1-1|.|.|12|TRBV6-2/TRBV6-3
CASSYGTAEAFF
TGTGCCAGCAGTTACGGGACGGCTGAAGCTTTCTTT
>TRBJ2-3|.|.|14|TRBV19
CASSNTAGSDTQYF
TGTGCCAGTAGTAATACGGCTGGCTCAGATACGCAGTATTTT
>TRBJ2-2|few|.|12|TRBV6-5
CASIGDTGELFF
TGTGCCAGCATAGGTGACACCGGGGAGCTGTTTTTT
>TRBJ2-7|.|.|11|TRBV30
CAWSVRYEQYF
TGTGCCTGGAGTGTCCGCTACGAGCAGTACTTC
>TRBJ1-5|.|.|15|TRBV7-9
CASSSGAGALQPQHF
TGTGCCAGCAGCTCCGGAGCAGGGGCGCTTCAGCCCCAGCATTTT
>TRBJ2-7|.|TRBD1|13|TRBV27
CASSLDRGHEQYF
TGTGCCAGCAGTCTAGACAGGGGCCACGAGCAGTACTTC
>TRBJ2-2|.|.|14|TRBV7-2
CASSPSPLAGELFF
TGTGCCAGCAGCCCAAGTCCCCTCGCCGGGGAGCTGTTTTTT
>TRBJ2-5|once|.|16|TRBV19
CASSIIRDAHQETQYF
TGTGCCAGTAGTATAATCCGGGACGCCCACCAAGAGACCCAGTACTTC
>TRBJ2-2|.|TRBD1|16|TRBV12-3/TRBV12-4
CASSHHGTGNTGKLFF
TGTGCCAGCAGTCACCACGGGACAGGGAACACCGGGAAGCTGTTTTTT
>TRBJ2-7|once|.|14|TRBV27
CASSLALLGYEQYF
TGTGCCAGCAGTTTAGCCCTCCTTGGGTACGAGCAGTACTTC
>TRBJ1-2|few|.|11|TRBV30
CAWSEEGGYTF
TGTGCCTGGAGTGAGGAGGGTGGCTACACCTTC
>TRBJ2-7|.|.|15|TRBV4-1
CASSQVTGIRREQYF
TGCGCCAGCAGCCAAGTTACTGGAATTAGGCGCGAGCAGTACTTC
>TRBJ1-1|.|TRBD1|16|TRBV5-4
CASSLGQGHLNTEAFF
TGTGCCAGCAGCCTCGGACAGGGCCACCTGAACACTGAAGCTTTCTTT
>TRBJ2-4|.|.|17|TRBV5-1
CASSVPEQGVVKNIQYF
TGCGCCAGCAGCGTACCGGAACAGGGCGTAGTCAAAAACATTCAGTACTTC
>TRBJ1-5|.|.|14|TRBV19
CASTPVSGNQPQHF
TGTGCCAGTACCCCCGTCTCCGGCAATCAGCCCCAGCATTTT
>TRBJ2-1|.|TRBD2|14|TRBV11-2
CASSSPLAGGGQFF
TGTGCCAGCAGCTCCCCACTAGCGGGAGGGGGGCAGTTCTTC
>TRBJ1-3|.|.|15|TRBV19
CASSNRGWTGNTIYF
TGTGCCAGTAGTAACCGGGGCTGGACTGGAAACACCATATATTTT
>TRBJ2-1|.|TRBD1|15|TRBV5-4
CASSNPGQGYNEQFF
TGTGCCAGCAGCAATCCGGGACAGGGGTACAATGAGCAGTTCTTC
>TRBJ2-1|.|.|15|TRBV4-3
CASSQDQGFYNEQFF
TGCGCCAGCAGCCAAGATCAGGGTTTCTACAATGAGCAGTTCTTC